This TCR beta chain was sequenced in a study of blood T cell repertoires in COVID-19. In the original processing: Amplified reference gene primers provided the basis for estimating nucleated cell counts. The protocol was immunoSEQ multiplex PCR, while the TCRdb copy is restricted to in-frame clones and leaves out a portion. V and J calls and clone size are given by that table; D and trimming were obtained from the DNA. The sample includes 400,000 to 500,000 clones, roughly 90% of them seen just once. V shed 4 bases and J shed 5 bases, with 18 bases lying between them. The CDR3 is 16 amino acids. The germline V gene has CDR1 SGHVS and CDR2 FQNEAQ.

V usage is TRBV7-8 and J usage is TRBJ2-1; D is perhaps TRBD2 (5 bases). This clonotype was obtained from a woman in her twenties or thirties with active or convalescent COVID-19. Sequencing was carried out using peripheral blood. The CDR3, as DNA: TGTGCCAGCAGCTCCTTCGAGAGGGAGCACGACAATGAGCAGTTCTTC. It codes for CASSSFEREHDNEQFF.